What follows are 12 T cell receptor beta chains derived from one specimen sequenced in a study of human T cells and chemical hapten exposure. In TCRdb, the RACE reads were re-called with MiXCR into one record per CDR3 protein. This repertoire shows approximately 89,000 distinct CDR3 sequences, about a tenth found once; its top ten account for over 2%. Specified time point: patch test 2, 6 weeks after DPC sensitization. Stated treatment: therapeutic diphenylcyclopropenone sensitization with weekly scalp DPC. The sample in question was whole blood, obtained in connection with sensitization to the hapten diphenylcyclopropenone (DPC). The receptor set was obtained from a woman aged 25 to 39 with alopecia areata. Some clones in this sample may be carry-over from other donors' samples.

The chain joins TRBV11-3 to TRBJ2-1, with D possibly TRBD1 on 6 matching bases. Germline V gives CDR1 SGHNT, CDR2 YENEEA. V lost 7 bases and J lost 6, with 19 bases in between. The CDR3 loop spans 15 amino acids. In DNA, the CDR3 is TGTGCCAGCACCGACTCAGGGGTTCGTAGCAATGAGCAGTTCTTC. Its translation: CASTDSGVRSNEQFF.

The rearrangement joins TRBV29-1 to TRBJ1-2, with TRBD1 as a possible D gene (5 bases). From germline, CDR1 is SQVTM and CDR2 ANQGSEA. V dropped 3 bases and J dropped 8 bases, with 13 bases sitting between them. The CDR3 is 12 amino acids. As DNA, the CDR3 is TGCAGCGTTGAGGGGGGTTATACGGGCTACACCTTC. Its translation is CSVEGGYTGYTF.

This clonotype was seen many times. V usage is TRBV11-2 and J usage is TRBJ2-3; 8 bases match TRBD2. CDR3 length equals 14 residues. CDR1 SGHAT and CDR2 FQNNGV come from the germline V gene. V shed 5 bases, J shed 3 bases, and the junction held 4 bases outside the gene matches. The CDR3 here is CASSVASGTDTQYF. The DNA for the CDR3 is TGTGCCAGCAGCGTGGCTAGCGGGACAGATACGCAGTATTTT.

This clonotype was observed many times. The V and J genes are TRBV28 and TRBJ2-3; 9 bases are shared with TRBD1. The V gene end was trimmed by 3 bases and the J gene end by 4 bases; junction bases not matched to a gene: 5. Germline values: CDR1 MDHEN, CDR2 SYDVKM. This CDR3 contains 15 residues. CDR3 in DNA: TGTGCCAGCAGTTTGCCGGGACAGGGAGCAGATACGCAGTATTTT. Translated, it gives CASSLPGQGADTQYF.

The CDR3 coding sequence is TGTGCCAGCAGCAACTCGCGGGAGGGCCCCAAAAACATTCAGTACTTC. This gives the protein CASSNSREGPKNIQYF. The rearrangement uses TRBV11-2 and TRBJ2-4; 9 bases map to TRBD2. The CDR3 contains 16 residues. Germline values: CDR1 SGHAT, CDR2 FQNNGV. V trimming: 5 bases; J trimming: 2 bases; junction bases outside the gene matches: 7.

This clonotype was observed at least ten times. The chain combines TRBV4-3 with TRBJ2-5; TRBD2 is a possible D gene (7 bases). Germline assignment: CDR1 LGHNA and CDR2 YSLEER. With 0 bases removed from V and 5 bases from J, the gap between germline ends came to 19 bases. The CDR3 totals 17 residues. The CDR3 protein is CASSQDPDGGLLETQYF. CDR3 DNA sequence: TGCGCCAGCAGCCAAGATCCTGACGGGGGGCTCCTCGAGACCCAGTACTTC.

This clonotype was detected only a few times. The chain employs TRBV6-2 or TRBV6-3 and TRBJ2-5; 7 positions match TRBD2. Losses at the gene ends were 7 bases for V and 5 bases for J; bases not matched to a gene: 7. CDR3 length: 13 amino acids. CDR1 and CDR2 (germline): MNHEY, SVGEGT. CDR3 sequence: CASKRDSLETQYF. CDR3 nucleotide sequence: TGTGCCAGCAAGCGGGACTCGCTGGAGACCCAGTACTTC.

The CDR3: CASTPREWGEEQFF. The CDR3 DNA sequence: TGTGCCAGCACCCCAAGAGAGTGGGGGGAGGAGCAGTTCTTC. The chain recombines TRBV6-1 with TRBJ2-1, with a possible D match to TRBD2 (6 bases). The V end was cut by 7 bases, the J end by 10 bases, with 20 bases between. The germline gives CDR1 MNHNS, CDR2 SASEGT. CDR3 length equals 14 residues.

This clonotype was seen many times. V usage is TRBV3-1 and J usage is TRBJ1-5; the D is unclear. The V and J ends lost 0 bases and 1 base respectively, with 7 bases between them. The germline CDR1 and CDR2 sequences are LGHDT and YNNKEL (reference sequence). CDR3 length: 15 amino acids. The CDR3: CASSQDQGSNQPQHF. CDR3 DNA sequence: TGTGCCAGCAGCCAAGATCAAGGGAGCAATCAGCCCCAGCATTTT. Looking up the rest from reference TRBV3-1 and TRBJ1-5 gives the full variable domain: DTAVSQTPKYLVTQMGNDKSIKCEQNLGHDTMYWYKQDSKKFLKIMFSYNNKELIINETVPNRFSPKSPDKAHLNLHINSLELGDSAVYFCASSQDQGSNQPQHFGDGTRLSIL.

This clonotype showed up many times. The CDR3 nucleotides are TGTGCCAGCAGTTTTCGGGGGGCAGGCCAAGAGACCCAGTACTTC. Its translation: CASSFRGAGQETQYF. V is TRBV28 and J is TRBJ2-5; perhaps TRBD2 as D (7 bases). CDR3 length: 15 amino acids. Germline V gene data show CDR1 as MDHEN and CDR2 as SYDVKM. V gave up 3 bases and J gave up 1 base, with 12 bases separating them.

This clonotype was counted at least ten times. The chain recombines TRBV2 with TRBJ2-2, with D unclear. Per germline, CDR1 SNHLY and CDR2 FYNNEI. This CDR3 comprises 13 residues. The ends were cut back, 5 bases at V and 1 base at J, with 5 bases in the middle. This CDR3 is CASSSENTGELFF. The CDR3 DNA follows: TGTGCCAGCAGTTCGGAGAACACCGGGGAGCTGTTTTTT.

The sample holds many counts of this clonotype. V and J are TRBV6-5 and TRBJ1-6, with 7 nucleotides matching TRBD1. V shed 6 bases, J shed 0 bases, and the junction held 8 bases outside the gene matches. Germline CDR1 reads MNHEY; CDR2 reads SVGAGI. The CDR3 contains 17 residues. This chain's CDR3 is CASSLTGKSSYNSPLHF. DNA for the CDR3: TGTGCCAGCAGCCTGACAGGGAAGAGCTCCTATAATTCACCCCTCCACTTT.